The rows below give T cell receptor beta chains drawn from one sample of a study of T cell responses to AZD1222 COVID-19 vaccine. Some clones are missing from TCRdb's copy, which holds only in-frame ones; the method was immunoSEQ multiplex PCR. This repertoire shows approximately 100,000 clones, 80% to 90% found once; its top ten account for roughly 10%. The source material was peripheral blood, sampled 28 days after the second AZD1222 dose. The source of these receptors is an adult who received the AZD1222 COVID-19 vaccine. Each CDR3 is given with its conserved first and last residue. D genes are given only for firm matches. The size of a clone is reported for some rows only, either as once, few or many, or as a class for expanded clones.

d_gene,abundance,j_gene,v_gene,len,CDR3aa,CDR3nt
-,-,TRBJ2-1,TRBV6-6,15,CASSVAQGSYNEQFF,TGTGCCAGCAGTGTGGCACAGGGTTCCTACAATGAGCAGTTCTTC
TRBD1,-,TRBJ1-5,TRBV5-1,15,CASSLYGTENQPQHF,TGCGCCAGCAGCTTGTACGGGACAGAGAATCAGCCCCAGCATTTT
-,-,TRBJ2-2,TRBV5-1,15,CASSVWDSNTGELFF,TGCGCCAGCAGCGTGTGGGACTCGAACACCGGGGAGCTGTTTTTT
-,few,TRBJ1-2,TRBV27,16,CASRGSGSPRNYGYTF,TGTGCCAGCAGGGGGTCGGGATCCCCGCGAAACTATGGCTACACCTTC
TRBD1,-,TRBJ1-1,TRBV5-6,17,CASSLYIKAGGNAEAFF,TGTGCCAGCAGCTTGTATATTAAAGCAGGGGGCAACGCTGAAGCTTTCTTT
TRBD1,-,TRBJ2-7,TRBV7-3,12,CASSPGGYEQYF,TGTGCCAGCAGCCCAGGGGGCTACGAGCAGTACTTC
-,once,TRBJ1-1,TRBV18,12,CASAPGNTEAFF,TGTGCCAGCGCACCGGGCAACACTGAAGCTTTCTTT
-,-,TRBJ1-2,TRBV3-1/TRBV3-2,11,CASSQETGYTF,TGTGCCAGCAGCCAAGAAACAGGCTACACCTTC
-,-,TRBJ2-7,TRBV7-5,16,CAIPFVTSGRSYEQYF,TGTGCCATACCCTTTGTGACTAGCGGGAGGTCCTACGAGCAGTACTTC
-,-,TRBJ1-5,TRBV19,15,CASSIEGGFGQPQHF,TGTGCCAGTAGTATAGAGGGGGGGTTCGGTCAGCCCCAGCATTTT
-,-,TRBJ2-5,TRBV9,11,CASNIKETQYF,TGTGCCAGCAACATAAAAGAGACCCAGTACTTC